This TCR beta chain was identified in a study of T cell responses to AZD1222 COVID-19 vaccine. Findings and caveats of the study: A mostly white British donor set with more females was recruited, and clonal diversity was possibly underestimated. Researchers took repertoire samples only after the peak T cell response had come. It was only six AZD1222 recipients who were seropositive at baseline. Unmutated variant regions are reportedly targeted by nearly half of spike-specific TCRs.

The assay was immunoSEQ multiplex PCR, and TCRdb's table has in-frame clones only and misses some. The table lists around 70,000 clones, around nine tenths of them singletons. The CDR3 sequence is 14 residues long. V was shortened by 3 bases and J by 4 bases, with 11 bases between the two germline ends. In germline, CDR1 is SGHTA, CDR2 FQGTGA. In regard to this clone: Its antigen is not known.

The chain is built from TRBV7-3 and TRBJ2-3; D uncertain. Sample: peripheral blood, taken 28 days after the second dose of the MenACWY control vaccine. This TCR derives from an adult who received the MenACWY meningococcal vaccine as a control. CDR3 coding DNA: TGTGCCAGCAGCTTGCCGGATGCGGCAGATACGCAGTATTTT. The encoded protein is CASSLPDAADTQYF.